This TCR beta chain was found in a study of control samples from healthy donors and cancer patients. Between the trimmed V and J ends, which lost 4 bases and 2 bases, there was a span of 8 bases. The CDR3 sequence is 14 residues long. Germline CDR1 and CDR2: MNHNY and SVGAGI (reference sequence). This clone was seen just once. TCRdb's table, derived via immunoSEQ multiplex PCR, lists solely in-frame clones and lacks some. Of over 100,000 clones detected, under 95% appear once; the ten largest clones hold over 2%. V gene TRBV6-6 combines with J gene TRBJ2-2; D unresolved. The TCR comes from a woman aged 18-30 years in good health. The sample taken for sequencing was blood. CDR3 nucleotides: TGTGCCAGCAGTTCAGCCGCAAACACCGGGGAGCTGTTTTTT. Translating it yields CASSSAANTGELFF.